The 2 T cell receptor beta chains below were found in one sample sequenced in a study of T cells in Graves' hyperthyroidism and ophthalmopathy (dated by TCRdb to about 2019). Library preparation was by multiplex PCR. TCRdb names Illumina HiSeq 2000 as the instrument used. The TCR beta CDR3 regions were amplified from the RNA transcripts. A first-round RT-PCR of the TCR CDR3 used the HTBI primer set with the Qiagen OneStep RT-PCR kit. The raw public reads went through TCRdb reprocessing: fastp at Q25, MiXCR clone calling, in-frame beta chains kept. When rows share a CDR3 protein, they turn into one entry using the most common DNA and genes. This sample holds around 240,000 distinct CDR3 sequences; 15% to 20% were observed only once. More than 25% of the sample is in the top ten clones. The specimen was blood. Receptors originate from a woman between 18 and 29 years old with Graves' ophthalmopathy.

This clonotype was observed a few times. The CDR3 is CSASLGPPREKLFF. CDR3 DNA: TGCAGTGCTAGCCTGGGACCCCCTAGGGAAAAACTGTTTTTT. The chain couples TRBV20-1 to TRBJ1-4, with D perhaps matching TRBD1 (5 bases). CDR3 length: 14 residues. CDR1 and CDR2 (germline): DFQATT, SNEGSKA (reference sequence). V gave up 3 bases and J gave up 8 bases, with 16 bases separating them.

This clonotype was counted at least ten times. The rearrangement joins TRBV5-5 to TRBJ2-2, with a tentative D call TRBD1 (5 bases). Germline V gene data show CDR1 as SGHKS and CDR2 as YYEKEE (reference sequence). This CDR3 has 14 residues. Trimming pared 3 bases from V and 0 bases from J, leaving 6 bases between. This CDR3 is CASSWTSNTGELFF. The CDR3 DNA follows: TGTGCCAGCAGCTGGACATCGAACACCGGGGAGCTGTTTTTT.